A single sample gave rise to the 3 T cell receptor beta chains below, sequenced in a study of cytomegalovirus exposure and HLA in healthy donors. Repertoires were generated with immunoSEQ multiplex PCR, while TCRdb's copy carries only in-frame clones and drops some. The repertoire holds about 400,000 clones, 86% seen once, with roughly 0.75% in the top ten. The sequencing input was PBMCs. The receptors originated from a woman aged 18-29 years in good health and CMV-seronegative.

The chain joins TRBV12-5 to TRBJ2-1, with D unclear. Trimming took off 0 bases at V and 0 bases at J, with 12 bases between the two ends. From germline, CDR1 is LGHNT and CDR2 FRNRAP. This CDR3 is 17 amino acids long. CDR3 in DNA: TGTGCTAGTGGTTTGGTATACCGACTGAGCTCCTACAATGAGCAGTTCTTC. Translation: CASGLVYRLSSYNEQFF. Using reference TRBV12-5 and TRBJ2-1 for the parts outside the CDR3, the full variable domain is DARVTQTPRHKVTEMGQEVTMRCQPILGHNTVFWYRQTMMQGLELLAYFRNRAPLDDSGMPKDRFSAEMPDATLATLKIQPSEPRDSAVYFCASGLVYRLSSYNEQFFGPGTRLTVL.

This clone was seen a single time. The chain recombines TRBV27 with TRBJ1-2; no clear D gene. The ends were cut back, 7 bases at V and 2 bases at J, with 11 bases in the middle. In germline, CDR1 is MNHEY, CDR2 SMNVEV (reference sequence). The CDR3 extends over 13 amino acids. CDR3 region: CASTENLNYGYTF. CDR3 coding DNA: TGTGCCAGCACGGAGAACCTAAACTATGGCTACACCTTC.

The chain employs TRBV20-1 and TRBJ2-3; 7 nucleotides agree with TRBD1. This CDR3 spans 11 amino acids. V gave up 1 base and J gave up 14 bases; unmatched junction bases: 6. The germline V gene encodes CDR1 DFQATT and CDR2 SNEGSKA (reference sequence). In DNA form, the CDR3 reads TGCAGTGCTAGAGGTCCCAGGGGGATGTATTTT. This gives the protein CSARGPRGMYF.